This T cell receptor (beta chain) was found in a study of blood T cell repertoires in COVID-19. Study-level background: The study drew acute and convalescent COVID-19 samples from the United States, Italy and Spain.

Participants reported their clinical history, and cohort assignment relied on those reports. What the recovered Cohort 3 donors had was two negative PCRs, clearance, or symptom resolution. CDR1 SGHRS and CDR2 YFSETQ come from the germline V gene. This CDR3 contains 12 residues. V shed 5 bases and J 8 bases; nucleotides not matched to a gene: 4. Here immunoSEQ multiplex PCR was the method, and the copy in TCRdb shows in-frame clones only, minus some. The sample holds 360,000 or so clones, around 83% seen once. This TCR was sampled from a woman in her 50s who had recovered from COVID-19. The sample comprised PBMCs or T cells enriched from blood (not recorded which). The chain employs TRBV5-1 and TRBJ2-1; 7 nucleotides align to TRBD2. CDR3 DNA sequence: TGCGCCAGCAGTCAGGGAGGGGATGAGCAGTTCTTC. Encoded protein: CASSQGGDEQFF.